The entry below describes one T cell receptor (beta chain). This specimen comes from a study of blood T cell repertoires in COVID-19. Across the study: From T cells, B-cell-depleted T cells, or PBMCs came the material, which was cDNA or gDNA.

Participants' own reports of clinical history determined their cohort assignment. This table comes from immunoSEQ multiplex PCR, and its TCRdb copy is limited to in-frame clones, with some not included. The table includes about 400,000 clones, roughly 90% detected once. The sequence derives from a young woman who had recovered from COVID-19. The source material was PBMCs or T cells enriched from blood (not recorded which).

The CDR3 reads CASRTRAGWGIQYF. CDR3 in DNA: TGTGCCAGCAGGACAAGAGCGGGGTGGGGCATTCAGTACTTC. J is TRBJ2-4 and V is TRBV6-5; 7 nucleotides match TRBD2. The V and J ends lost 6 bases and 9 bases, in that order; junction bases with no gene match: 11. Per germline, CDR1 MNHEY and CDR2 SVGAGI. The CDR3 is 14 amino acids.